The clone carrying this T cell receptor (beta chain) was observed a few times. The antigen is unknown. This sample was included in a study of human T cells and chemical hapten exposure. At the level of the study: A 2 cm by 2 cm inner upper arm patch received 2% DPC for sensitization. The study traced per-sample TCR yield variation mainly to small differences in pooled library volumes. The patients were mostly female; they had alopecia areata, totalis or universalis.

TCRdb reanalysed the RACE reads using MiXCR and keeps one entry per CDR3 protein. The sample consists of 100,000 or so distinct CDR3 sequences, approximately 11% of them appearing once. Germline CDR1 reads SGDLS; CDR2 reads YYNGEE. Deletions cut 6 bases from V and 5 bases from J, with 16 bases between. The CDR3 covers 14 residues. Time point in this sample: patch test 1, 2 weeks after DPC sensitization. Stated treatment: therapeutic diphenylcyclopropenone sensitization with weekly scalp DPC. General study points: A positive correlation with patch test score was shown by PT1 expanded TCR counts.

The source is a woman aged 40 to 50 with alopecia areata. Some clones in this sample may be carry-over from other donors' samples. This chain uses TRBV9 with TRBJ2-3; tentatively, D is TRBD2 (5 bases). Source: whole blood, taken in connection with sensitization to the hapten diphenylcyclopropenone (DPC). Here the CDR3 reads CASTAYSEGDTQYF. CDR3 DNA sequence: TGTGCCAGCACGGCCTACTCCGAGGGAGATACGCAGTATTTT.